The 28 T cell receptor beta chains in this list originate from one sample, sequenced in a study of T cells expressing NK-cell markers. After re-calling the 5' RACE reads, TCRdb lists one entry per CDR3 protein, DNA absent. The sample has a few hundred thousand distinct CDR3 sequences. Sequenced: blood T cells: a sorted CD56 or NKG2C T cell subset, CD4+ or CD8+ T cells, or bulk PBMC T cells (not recorded which). All receptors derive from a man aged 18 to 69 in good health.

The V call is TRBV5-1, the J call TRBJ1-6; TCRdb's D call, TRBD1, is unchecked because there is no DNA. CDR3 length: 15 amino acids. Germline loops: CDR1 SGHRS, CDR2 YFSETQ. CDR3 loop: CASSLRQGTNSPLHF.

This chain's CDR3 is CASSRGTGGIYNEQFF. The rearrangement links TRBV18 to TRBJ2-1; TCRdb proposes TRBD1, but this gene call is untestable without DNA. The germline CDR1 and CDR2 sequences are KGHSH and LQKENI. The length of the CDR3 is 16 residues.

The gene calls are TRBV28 and TRBJ1-1; TCRdb's D call of TRBD1 is untestable without DNA. CDR1 is MDHEN, CDR2 SYDVKM, per germline. The CDR3 has 15 residues. CDR3 residues: CASSALGTGFTEAFF.

The CDR3 loop reads CASSSDGASTEAFF. The gene calls are TRBV6-1 and TRBJ1-1; the TCRdb D gene call, TRBD1, has no DNA to confirm it. CDR1 is MNHNS, CDR2 SASEGT, per germline. This CDR3 spans 14 amino acids.

The CDR3 is CASSSTWQLNTEAFF. This sequence joins TRBV5-1 and TRBJ1-1. The CDR3 length is 15 residues. Per the germline V gene, CDR1 is SGHRS and CDR2 is YFSETQ.

The J gene is TRBJ1-1, the V gene TRBV5-4; as DNA is missing, the TRBD1 call by TCRdb cannot be tested. CDR1 SGHNT and CDR2 YYREEE come from the germline V gene (reference sequence). This CDR3 has 15 amino acids. CDR3 amino acids: CASSWGQGVFTEAFF. Filled out from reference TRBV5-4 and TRBJ1-1, the complete variable domain reads ETGVTQSPTHLIKTRGQQVTLRCSSQSGHNTVSWYQQALGQGPQFIFQYYREEENGRGNFPPRFSGLQFPNYSSELNVNALELDDSALYLCASSWGQGVFTEAFFGQGTRLTVV.

The CDR3 here is CASSFGQGRSNQPQHF. V gene TRBV28 combines with J gene TRBJ1-5; TCRdb outputs TRBD1, but without DNA this stays unchecked. Germline V lookup: CDR1 MDHEN, CDR2 SYDVKM. There are 16 residues in the CDR3.

The rearrangement joins TRBV10-3 to TRBJ2-3; TCRdb calls TRBD2, which cannot be checked without DNA. The CDR3 sequence is 13 residues long. Germline V gene data show CDR1 as ENHRY and CDR2 as SYGVKD. CDR3 amino acids: CASLAGDTDTQYF.

V is TRBV6-5 and J is TRBJ2-3; TCRdb gives TRBD1 as the D gene, but with no DNA this cannot be confirmed. Germline assignment: CDR1 MNHEY and CDR2 SVGAGI. The CDR3 loop spans 16 amino acids. The CDR3 loop reads CASSLRTGSSTDTQYF.

V usage is TRBV6-5 and J usage is TRBJ1-1. The CDR3 runs 14 residues. Germline values: CDR1 MNHEY, CDR2 SVGAGI. The CDR3 loop is CASSYPGSTHEAFF.

This rearrangement joins TRBV5-6 to TRBJ2-3; TCRdb gives TRBD2 as the D gene, but with no DNA this cannot be confirmed. The V gene's germline CDR1 is SGHDT and CDR2 YYEEEE. The CDR3 is 17 amino acids. This chain's CDR3 is CASSTGLAGGNADTQYF.

The chain carries TRBV12-3 or TRBV12-4 and TRBJ1-2; TCRdb names TRBD1, which stays unverified in the absence of DNA. CDR3 length: 15 residues. CDR3 residues: CASSSRTGDGYGYTF.

The V gene is TRBV12-3 or TRBV12-4, the J gene TRBJ2-7; TCRdb returns TRBD2, unconfirmable since there is no DNA. The CDR3 has 17 amino acids. The CDR3 loop reads CASSLVQLAGVAYEQYF.

The chain combines TRBV3-1 with TRBJ2-7. CDR1 and CDR2 (germline): LGHDT, YNNKEL (reference sequence). The CDR3 is made up of 11 amino acids. CDR3 region: CASRGFHEQYF.

The chain is built from TRBV5-6 and TRBJ2-7; TCRdb picks TRBD1, but there is no DNA to check that call. This CDR3 has 14 residues. Germline V CDR1 and CDR2: SGHDT, YYEEEE. The CDR3 sequence is CASSLSGTAYEQYF.

The V and J genes are TRBV6-1 and TRBJ2-1; TCRdb lists TRBD1, though no DNA is available to test this call. Germline loops: CDR1 MNHNS, CDR2 SASEGT. The CDR3 is 17 residues long. CDR3 region: CASSGQGAASSYNEQFF.

This rearrangement joins TRBV10-3 to TRBJ2-7; TCRdb names TRBD2, which stays unverified in the absence of DNA. The V gene's germline CDR1 is ENHRY and CDR2 SYGVKD. CDR3 size: 14 residues. CDR3 sequence reads: CAIRLGGGAVEQYF.

CDR3 sequence: CASNVEGEQYF. The chain carries TRBV2 and TRBJ2-7. The CDR3 length is 11 residues. Germline V gives CDR1 SNHLY, CDR2 FYNNEI.

The chain employs TRBV7-9 and TRBJ2-5; the D call from TCRdb, TRBD1, cannot be confirmed without DNA. In germline, CDR1 is SEHNR, CDR2 FQNEAQ (reference sequence). There are 16 residues in the CDR3. The CDR3 region is CASSVGQVELQETQYF.

V gene TRBV4-2 combines with J gene TRBJ2-3; TCRdb gives TRBD2 as the D gene, but with no DNA this cannot be confirmed. The CDR3 extends over 13 amino acids. From germline, CDR1 is LGHNA and CDR2 YNFKEQ. CDR3 protein: CASSQVAGNTQYF.

The rearrangement uses TRBV7-2 and TRBJ2-7; lacking DNA, the TRBD1 call made by TCRdb goes unchecked. This CDR3 is 16 amino acids long. From germline, CDR1 is SGHTA and CDR2 FQGNSA. This chain's CDR3 is CASSRRGGGGSYEQYF.

J is TRBJ2-7 and V is TRBV6-5; TCRdb names TRBD1, which stays unverified in the absence of DNA. Looked up from germline, CDR1 is MNHEY and CDR2 is SVGAGI. The CDR3 has 15 amino acids. The CDR3 here is CASSYTGWQAYEQYF.

The CDR3 loop is CAWSGQGVLNSPLHF. The chain carries TRBV30 and TRBJ1-6; there is no DNA to check the TCRdb D call of TRBD1. This CDR3 has 15 amino acids. CDR1 is GTSNPN and CDR2 is SVGIG in the germline V gene (reference sequence).

The J gene is TRBJ2-5, the V gene TRBV20-1; there is no DNA to check the TCRdb D call of TRBD2. CDR1 is DFQATT and CDR2 is SNEGSKA in the germline V gene (reference sequence). The CDR3 contains 20 residues. The CDR3 loop is CSASGPGVAGSGVYQETQYF.

The J gene is TRBJ1-2, the V gene TRBV18. The germline V gene encodes CDR1 KGHSH and CDR2 LQKENI. CDR3 length equals 14 residues. CDR3 loop: CASSPYWVSDGYTF.

The chain recombines TRBV6-1 with TRBJ2-1; the TCRdb call, TRBD1, lacks DNA for checking. The CDR3 has 13 amino acids. From germline, CDR1 is MNHNS and CDR2 SASEGT. The CDR3 protein is CASRRGGNSEQFF.

The chain uses TRBV10-3 and TRBJ2-3; TCRdb calls TRBD1, which cannot be checked without DNA. Germline loops: CDR1 ENHRY, CDR2 SYGVKD. The CDR3 is 15 amino acids. CDR3 residues: CAISRTGSSTDTQYF.

The chain carries TRBV5-5 and TRBJ1-2; without DNA, the TCRdb call of TRBD1 cannot be checked. Germline V gene lookup returns CDR1 SGHKS and CDR2 YYEKEE (reference sequence). The length of the CDR3 is 14 residues. CDR3 region: CASSLLGGSYGYTF.